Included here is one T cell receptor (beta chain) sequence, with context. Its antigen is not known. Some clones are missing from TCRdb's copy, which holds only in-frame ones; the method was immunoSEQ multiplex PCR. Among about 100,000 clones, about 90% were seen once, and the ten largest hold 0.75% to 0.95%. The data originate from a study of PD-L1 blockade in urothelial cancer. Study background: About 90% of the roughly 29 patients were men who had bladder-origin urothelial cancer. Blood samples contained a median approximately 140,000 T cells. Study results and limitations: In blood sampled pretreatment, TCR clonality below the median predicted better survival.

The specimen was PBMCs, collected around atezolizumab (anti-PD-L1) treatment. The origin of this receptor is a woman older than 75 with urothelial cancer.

CDR3 sequence reads: CASSLGVGAAGNTIYF. CDR3 sequence (DNA): TGTGCCAGCAGCTTAGGGGTGGGGGCCGCTGGAAACACCATATATTTT. The chain recombines TRBV11-2 with TRBJ1-3; perhaps TRBD1 as D (6 bases). This CDR3 is 16 amino acids long. Germline loops: CDR1 SGHAT, CDR2 FQNNGV. Trimming took 1 base from V and 2 from J, leaving 12 bases between them. Full variable domain (remainder filled in from reference TRBV11-2 and TRBJ1-3): EAGVAQSPRYKIIEKRQSVAFWCNPISGHATLYWYQQILGQGPKLLIQFQNNGVVDDSQLPKDRFSAERLKGVDSTLKIQPAKLEDSAVYLCASSLGVGAAGNTIYFGEGSWLTVV.